This T cell receptor beta chain originates from a study of T-cell reconstitution after alpha-beta-depleted transplantation in children. The table lists this clonotype with a few counts. Mismatch with germline at one junction end may stem from a read error. This CDR3 has 17 amino acids. Germline V gene sequence: CDR1 DFQATT, CDR2 SNEGSKA (reference sequence). A TCRbeta library incorporating unique molecular identifiers was prepared. Each CDR3 protein is one row after TCRdb ran MiXCR on the PCR reads. Found here are some 240,000 distinct CDR3 sequences, around 8.9% of them singletons; the top ten hold about 5%.

This TCR came from a human donor who donated a stem cell graft to a child with SCID. The starting material was PBMCs from the stem cell graft donor, obtained from the stem cell graft. The chain couples TRBV20-1 to TRBJ2-5; TRBD2 matches 8 bases. The CDR3 DNA follows: TGCTGTGCTAGAGTACTTTCGGGGGGGCCTCGTTTTGAGACCCAGTACTTC. This encodes CCARVLSGGPRFETQYF.